The T cell receptor beta chain described here comes from a study of beta chain features in type 1 diabetes. A note on this clone: Its antigen is currently unknown.

Expressed TCRB transcripts were sequenced because the entire RNA isolate underwent reverse transcription. TCRdb's table, derived via immunoSEQ multiplex PCR, lists solely in-frame clones and lacks some. This sample has 150,000 to 200,000 clones, with 63% found just once. Germline-derived CDR1 and CDR2 are DFQATT and SNEGSKA (reference sequence). There are 10 residues in the CDR3. The germline V and J ends were trimmed by 6 bases and 9 bases, with 11 bases remaining between them. General study results and limits: There were fewer insertions and more deletions at the VDJ junctions of type 1 diabetes patients. Among all four CD4+ subsets, Type 1 diabetes patients had TCRB CDR3s that were moderately but significantly shorter. A potential influence of HLA type upon TCRB rearrangement remained unresolved herein. Relative to healthy donors, patients appeared to have naive, central memory and Treg TCRB repertoires that were more similar.

Every donor had blood drawn once into heparin, around 100 mL on average. The genes are TRBV20-1 and TRBJ2-5; no definite D call. The source of this sequence is a man aged 30 to 45 with type 1 diabetes. The sample comprised naive CD4+ T cells from blood. The CDR3 region has the DNA TGCAGTGCCTCCCTTAGGGCCCAGTACTTC. It encodes CSASLRAQYF.